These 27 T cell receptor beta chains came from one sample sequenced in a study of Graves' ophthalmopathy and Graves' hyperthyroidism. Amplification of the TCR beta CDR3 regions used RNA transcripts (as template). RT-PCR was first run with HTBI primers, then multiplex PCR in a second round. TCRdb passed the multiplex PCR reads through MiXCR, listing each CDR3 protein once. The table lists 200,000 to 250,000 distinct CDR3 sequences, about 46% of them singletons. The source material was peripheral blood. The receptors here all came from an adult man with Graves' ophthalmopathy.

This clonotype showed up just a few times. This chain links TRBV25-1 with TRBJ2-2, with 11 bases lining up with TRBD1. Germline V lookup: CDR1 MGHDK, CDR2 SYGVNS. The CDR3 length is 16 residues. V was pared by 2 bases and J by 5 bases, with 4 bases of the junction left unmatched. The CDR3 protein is CASSEGTGGLTGELFF. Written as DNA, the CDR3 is TGTGCCAGCAGTGAAGGGACAGGGGGACTTACCGGGGAGCTGTTTTTT.

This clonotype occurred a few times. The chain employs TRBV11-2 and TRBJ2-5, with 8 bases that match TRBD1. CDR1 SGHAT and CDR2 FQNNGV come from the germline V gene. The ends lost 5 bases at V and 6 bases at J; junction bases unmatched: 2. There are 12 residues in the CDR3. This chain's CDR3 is CASSRTGKTQYF. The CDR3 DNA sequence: TGTGCCAGCAGCAGGACAGGGAAGACCCAGTACTTC.

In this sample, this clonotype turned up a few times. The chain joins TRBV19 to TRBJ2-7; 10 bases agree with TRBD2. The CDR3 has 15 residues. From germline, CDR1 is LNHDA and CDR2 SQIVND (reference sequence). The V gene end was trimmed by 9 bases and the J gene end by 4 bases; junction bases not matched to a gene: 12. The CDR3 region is CASSLKRGGEYEQYF. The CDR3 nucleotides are TGTGCCAGCAGTTTGAAGCGGGGGGGGGAATACGAGCAGTACTTC. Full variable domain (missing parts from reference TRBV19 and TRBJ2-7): DGGITQSPKYLFRKEGQNVTLSCEQNLNHDAMYWYRQDPGQGLRLIYYSQIVNDFQKGDIAEGYSVSREKKESFPLTVTSAQKNPTAFYLCASSLKRGGEYEQYFGPGTRLTVT.

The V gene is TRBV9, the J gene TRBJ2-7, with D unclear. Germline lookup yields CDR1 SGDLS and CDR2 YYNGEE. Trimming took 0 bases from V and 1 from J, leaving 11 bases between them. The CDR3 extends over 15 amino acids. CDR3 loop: CASSVGIGLSYEQYF. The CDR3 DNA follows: TGTGCCAGCAGCGTAGGGATCGGCTTATCCTACGAGCAGTACTTC.

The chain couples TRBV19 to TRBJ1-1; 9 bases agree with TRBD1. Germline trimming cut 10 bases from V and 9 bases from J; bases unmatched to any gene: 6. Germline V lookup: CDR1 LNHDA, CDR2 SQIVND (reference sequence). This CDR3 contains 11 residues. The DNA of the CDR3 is TGTGCCACCCCCGGGACAGGGCAAGCTTTCTTT. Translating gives CATPGTGQAFF.

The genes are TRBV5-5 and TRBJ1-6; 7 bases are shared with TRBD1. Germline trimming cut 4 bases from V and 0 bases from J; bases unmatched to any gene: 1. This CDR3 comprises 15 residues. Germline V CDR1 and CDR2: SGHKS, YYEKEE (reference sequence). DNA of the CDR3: TGTGCCAGCAGCCGGGACAGCTCCTATAATTCACCCCTCCACTTT. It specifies CASSRDSSYNSPLHF.

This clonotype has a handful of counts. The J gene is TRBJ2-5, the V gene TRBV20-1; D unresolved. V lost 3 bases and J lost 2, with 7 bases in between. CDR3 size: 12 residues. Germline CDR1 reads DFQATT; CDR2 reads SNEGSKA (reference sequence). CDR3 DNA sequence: TGCAGTGCTAGTGCGGTACAAGAGACCCAGTACTTC. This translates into CSASAVQETQYF.

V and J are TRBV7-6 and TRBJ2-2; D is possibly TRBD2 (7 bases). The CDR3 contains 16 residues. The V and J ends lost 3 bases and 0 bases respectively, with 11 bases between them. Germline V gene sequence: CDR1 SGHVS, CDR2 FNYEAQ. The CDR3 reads CASSLGGAPNTGELFF. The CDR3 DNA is TGTGCCAGCAGCTTGGGGGGGGCCCCGAACACCGGGGAGCTGTTTTTT. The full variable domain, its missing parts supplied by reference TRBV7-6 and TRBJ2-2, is GAGVSQSPRYKVTKRGQDVALRCDPISGHVSLYWYRQALGQGPEFLTYFNYEAQQDKSGLPNDRFSAERPEGSISTLTIQRTEQRDSAMYRCASSLGGAPNTGELFFGEGSRLTVL.

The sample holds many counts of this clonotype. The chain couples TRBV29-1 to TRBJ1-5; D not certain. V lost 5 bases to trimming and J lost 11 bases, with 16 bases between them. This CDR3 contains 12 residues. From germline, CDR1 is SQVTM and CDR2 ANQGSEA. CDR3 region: CSVQDGRKTQHF. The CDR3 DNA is TGCAGCGTTCAGGACGGAAGAAAGACCCAGCATTTT.

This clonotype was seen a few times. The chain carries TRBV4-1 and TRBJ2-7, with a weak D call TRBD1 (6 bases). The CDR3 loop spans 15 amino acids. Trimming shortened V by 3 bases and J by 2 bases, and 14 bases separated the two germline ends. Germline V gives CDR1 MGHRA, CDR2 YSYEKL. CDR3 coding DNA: TGCGCCAGCAGCCACTCAGGGGTTACAGCCTACGAGCAGTACTTC. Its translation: CASSHSGVTAYEQYF.

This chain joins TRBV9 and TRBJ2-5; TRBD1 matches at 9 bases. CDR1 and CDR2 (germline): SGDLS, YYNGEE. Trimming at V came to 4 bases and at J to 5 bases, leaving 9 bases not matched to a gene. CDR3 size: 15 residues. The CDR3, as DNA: TGTGCCAGCAGCAAAGGGACAGGGCCAGGCGAGACCCAGTACTTC. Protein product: CASSKGTGPGETQYF.

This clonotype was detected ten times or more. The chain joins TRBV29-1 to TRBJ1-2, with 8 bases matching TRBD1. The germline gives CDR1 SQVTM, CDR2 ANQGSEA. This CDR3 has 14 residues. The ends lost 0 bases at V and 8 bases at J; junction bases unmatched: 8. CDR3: CSVEDVDRVGGYTF. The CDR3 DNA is TGCAGCGTTGAAGACGTGGACAGGGTGGGAGGCTACACCTTC.

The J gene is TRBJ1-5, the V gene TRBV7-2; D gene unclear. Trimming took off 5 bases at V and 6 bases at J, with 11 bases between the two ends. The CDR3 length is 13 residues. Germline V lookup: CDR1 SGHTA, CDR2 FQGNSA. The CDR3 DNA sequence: TGTGCCAGCAGCACCTATCTTGGTCAGCCCCAGCATTTT. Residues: CASSTYLGQPQHF.

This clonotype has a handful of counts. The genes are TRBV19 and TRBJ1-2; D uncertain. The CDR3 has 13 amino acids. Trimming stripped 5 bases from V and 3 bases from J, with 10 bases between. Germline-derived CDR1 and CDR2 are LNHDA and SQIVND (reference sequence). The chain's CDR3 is CASSVDRDYGYTF. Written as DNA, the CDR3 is TGTGCCAGTAGTGTGGACCGAGACTATGGCTACACCTTC.

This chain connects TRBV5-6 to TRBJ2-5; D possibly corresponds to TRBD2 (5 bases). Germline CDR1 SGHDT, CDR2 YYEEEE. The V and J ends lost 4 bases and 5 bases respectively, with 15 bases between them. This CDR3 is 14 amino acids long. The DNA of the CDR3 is TGTGCCAGCAGCCCCCGAGGGTACTGGGAGACCCAGTACTTC. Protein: CASSPRGYWETQYF.

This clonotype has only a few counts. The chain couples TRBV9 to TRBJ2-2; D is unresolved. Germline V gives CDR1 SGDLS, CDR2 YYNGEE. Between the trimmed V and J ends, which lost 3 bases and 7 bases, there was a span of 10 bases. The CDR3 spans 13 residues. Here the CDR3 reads CASSALAGGELFF. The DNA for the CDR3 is TGTGCCAGCAGCGCCTTGGCTGGCGGGGAGCTGTTTTTT.

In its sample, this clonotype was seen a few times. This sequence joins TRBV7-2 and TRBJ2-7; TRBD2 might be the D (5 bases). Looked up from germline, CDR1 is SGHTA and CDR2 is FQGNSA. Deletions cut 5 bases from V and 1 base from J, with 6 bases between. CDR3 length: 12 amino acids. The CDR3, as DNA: TGTGCCAGCAGCAAGCGGTCCTACGAGCAGTACTTC. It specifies CASSKRSYEQYF.

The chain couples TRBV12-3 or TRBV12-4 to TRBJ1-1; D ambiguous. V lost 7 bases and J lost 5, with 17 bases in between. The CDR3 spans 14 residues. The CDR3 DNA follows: TGTGCCAGCACCTCGGACTCCTGGGGAACTGAAGCTTTCTTT. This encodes CASTSDSWGTEAFF.

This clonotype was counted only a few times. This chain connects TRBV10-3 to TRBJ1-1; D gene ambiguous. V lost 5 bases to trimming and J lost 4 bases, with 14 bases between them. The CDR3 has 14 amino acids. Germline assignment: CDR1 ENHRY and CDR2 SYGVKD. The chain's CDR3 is CAISLTTEGTEAFF. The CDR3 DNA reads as TGTGCCATCAGTCTCACCACAGAGGGCACTGAAGCTTTCTTT.

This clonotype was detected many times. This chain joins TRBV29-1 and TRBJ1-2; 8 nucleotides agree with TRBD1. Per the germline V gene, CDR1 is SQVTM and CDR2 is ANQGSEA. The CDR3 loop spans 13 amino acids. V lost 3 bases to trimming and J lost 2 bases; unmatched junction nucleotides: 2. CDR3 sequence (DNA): TGCAGCGTTGATGCAGGGGGCAACTATGGCTACACCTTC. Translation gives CSVDAGGNYGYTF.

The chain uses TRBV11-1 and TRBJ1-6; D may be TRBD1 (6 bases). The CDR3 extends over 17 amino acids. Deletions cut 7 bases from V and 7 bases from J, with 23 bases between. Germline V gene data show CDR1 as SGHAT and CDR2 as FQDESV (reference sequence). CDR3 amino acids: CASTFSLAGAWNSPLHF. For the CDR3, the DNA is TGTGCCAGCACTTTTAGTTTGGCAGGGGCGTGGAATTCACCCCTCCACTTT.

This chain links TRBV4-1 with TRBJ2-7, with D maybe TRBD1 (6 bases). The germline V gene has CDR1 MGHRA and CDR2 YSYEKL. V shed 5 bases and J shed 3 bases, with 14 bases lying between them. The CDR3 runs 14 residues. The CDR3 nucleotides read TGCGCCAGCAGCATCGACAGGCAGGGCTACGAGCAGTACTTC. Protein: CASSIDRQGYEQYF.

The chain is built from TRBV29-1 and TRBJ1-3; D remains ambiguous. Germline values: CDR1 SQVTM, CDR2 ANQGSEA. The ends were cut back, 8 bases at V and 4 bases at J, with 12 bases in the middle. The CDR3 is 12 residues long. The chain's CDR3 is CSLTRGGNTIYF. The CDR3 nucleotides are TGCAGCTTGACCCGGGGAGGAAACACCATATATTTT.

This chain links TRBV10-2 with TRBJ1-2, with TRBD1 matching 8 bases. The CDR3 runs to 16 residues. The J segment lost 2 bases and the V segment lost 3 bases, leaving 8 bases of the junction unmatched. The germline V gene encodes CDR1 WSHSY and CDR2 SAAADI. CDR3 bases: TGCGCCAGCAGTGATCTAAGGACAGGGTACAACTATGGCTACACCTTC. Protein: CASSDLRTGYNYGYTF.

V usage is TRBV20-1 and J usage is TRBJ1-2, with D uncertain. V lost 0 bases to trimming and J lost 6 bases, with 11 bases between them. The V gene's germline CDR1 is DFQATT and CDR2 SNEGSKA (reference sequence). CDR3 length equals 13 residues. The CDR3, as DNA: TGCAGTGCTAGAGATCTGGCTTCTGATGGCTACACCTTC. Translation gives CSARDLASDGYTF.

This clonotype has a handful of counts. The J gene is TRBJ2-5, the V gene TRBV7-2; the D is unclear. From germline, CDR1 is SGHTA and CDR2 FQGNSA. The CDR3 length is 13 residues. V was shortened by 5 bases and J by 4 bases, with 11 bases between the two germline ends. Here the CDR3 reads CASSPQWGETQYF. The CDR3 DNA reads TGTGCCAGCAGCCCCCAGTGGGGAGAGACCCAGTACTTC.

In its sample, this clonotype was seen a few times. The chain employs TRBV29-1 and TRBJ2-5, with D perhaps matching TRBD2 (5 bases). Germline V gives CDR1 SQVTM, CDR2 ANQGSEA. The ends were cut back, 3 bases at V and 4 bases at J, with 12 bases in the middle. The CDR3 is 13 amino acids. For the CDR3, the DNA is TGCAGCGTTGAGAGGAAAGGGAGAGAGACCCAGTACTTC. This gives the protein CSVERKGRETQYF.